This TCR beta chain was recovered during a study of blood T cell repertoires in COVID-19 (dated by TCRdb to the early 2020s). As for the study more broadly: Samples from collaborators originated in the United States, Italy and Spain and spanned both the acute and convalescent phases of COVID-19. The prospective study material was composed of cDNA or gDNA derived from T cells, B-cell-depleted T cells, or PBMCs. The sample metadata nearly always contained a de-identified subject ID, COVID-19 status, age in years and sex. A freely available public database, intended as a resource for researchers studying the immune response to SARS-CoV-2, is where the repertoires were released. The dataset comprised deeply sampled blood TCRbeta repertoires from subjects exposed to, actively infected with, or recovered from COVID-19. HLA class I and class II types, where available, came from metadata supplied by the sample provider rather than from assay-based typing. Samples were obtained from the ongoing ImmuneRACE study (first 160 participants) and from about 1,300 subjects provided by 6 global collaborators.

Participants in the prospective study were enrolled through a virtual design, were aged roughly 18 to 95 years, and lived in some 24 United States geographic areas. Cohort assignment in the prospective study relied on participant-reported clinical history from a screening survey and a study questionnaire. ImmuneRACE Cohort 3 recovered participants were defined by two consecutive negative NP/OP PCR tests, healthcare professional clearance, or symptom resolution. Each participant in the prospective study had whole blood, serum and a nasopharyngeal or oropharyngeal swab collected by mobile phlebotomists. Over a roughly two-month period, participants in the prospective study had the option of providing additional blood draws and questionnaires. Prospective study blood samples were shipped either frozen or at room temperature before DNA extraction. Sequences LNHDA (CDR1) and SQIVND (CDR2) are obtained from the germline V gene (reference sequence). The CDR3, cysteine through phenylalanine, is 16 amino acids long. Solely the CDR3 DNA is kept, with 48 bases framed from the first base. V is pared back by 0 bases and J by 1 base, with 12 bases lying between the germline termini.

With respect to this clone: Its antigen is still unknown. Base qualities were left out, and no much larger clone turns up one base away.

Results and caveats for the whole study, not just this receptor: How much clinical and demographic metadata was included differed by source and by participant, and the metadata was provided uncurated.

TCRbeta CDR3 regions were amplified from genomic DNA by means of the immunoSEQ Assay, a bias-controlled multiplex PCR. In the original analysis: The number of nucleated cells in each sample was estimated from the amplification of reference gene primers within the assay. Sequence reads were collapsed and filtered to measure the absolute abundance of every unique TCRbeta CDR3 rearrangement. For each sample, productive Simpson clonality was calculated by taking the square root of Simpson's diversity index across productive rearrangements. TCRdb obtained this table from immuneACCESS and retained in-frame rearrangements with V and J assigned. These tables miss some clones; where compared with another copy, unresolved V genes account for less than half of the shortfall, and the remainder is unexplained. Clonal size and the V and J genes are those of that table, whereas D and trimming came from the DNA. This sample is represented by some 270,000 clones; approximately 83% of them were singletons. The top ten hold roughly 4% of the sample.

The chain employs TRBV19 and TRBJ2-5; the D gene remains uncertain. The TCR comes from a woman aged 25 to 45 who had recovered from COVID-19. The material sequenced was PBMCs or T cells enriched from blood (not recorded which). The CDR3 protein sequence reads: CASSIDVQSAQETQYF. The nucleotides read TGTGCCAGTAGTATAGATGTCCAGTCTGCCCAAGAGACCCAGTACTTC.